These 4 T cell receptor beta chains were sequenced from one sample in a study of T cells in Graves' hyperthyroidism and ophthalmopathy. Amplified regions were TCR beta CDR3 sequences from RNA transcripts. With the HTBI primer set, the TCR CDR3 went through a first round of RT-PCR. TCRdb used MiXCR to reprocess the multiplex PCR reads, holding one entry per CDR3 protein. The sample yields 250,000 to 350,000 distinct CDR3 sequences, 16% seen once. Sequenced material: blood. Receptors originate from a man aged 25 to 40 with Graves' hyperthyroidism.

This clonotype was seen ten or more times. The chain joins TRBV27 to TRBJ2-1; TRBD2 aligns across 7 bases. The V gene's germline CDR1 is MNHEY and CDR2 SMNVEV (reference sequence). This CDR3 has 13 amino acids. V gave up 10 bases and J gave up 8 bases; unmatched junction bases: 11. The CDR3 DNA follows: TGTGCCACCGGACTAGTGGATGATGATGAGCAGTTCTTC. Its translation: CATGLVDDDEQFF.

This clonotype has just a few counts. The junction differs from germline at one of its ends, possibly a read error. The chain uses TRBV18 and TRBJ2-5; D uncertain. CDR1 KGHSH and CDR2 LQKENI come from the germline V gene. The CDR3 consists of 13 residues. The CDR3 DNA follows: TGTGCCGGCTCAGGACCCTCCCGGGAGACCCAGTACTTC. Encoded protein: CAGSGPSRETQYF.

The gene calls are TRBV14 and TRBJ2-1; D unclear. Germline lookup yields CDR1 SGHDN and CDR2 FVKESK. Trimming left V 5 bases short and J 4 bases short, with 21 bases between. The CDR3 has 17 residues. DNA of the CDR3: TGTGCCAGCAGCAAAATCCTAGTGACCCGCACTTACAATGAGCAGTTCTTC. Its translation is CASSKILVTRTYNEQFF.

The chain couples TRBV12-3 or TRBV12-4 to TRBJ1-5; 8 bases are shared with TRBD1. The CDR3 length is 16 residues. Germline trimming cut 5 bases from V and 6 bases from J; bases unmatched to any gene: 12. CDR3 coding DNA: TGTGCCAGCAGTCCCATGACAGGGGCTGAGGGTCAGCCCCAGCATTTT. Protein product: CASSPMTGAEGQPQHF.